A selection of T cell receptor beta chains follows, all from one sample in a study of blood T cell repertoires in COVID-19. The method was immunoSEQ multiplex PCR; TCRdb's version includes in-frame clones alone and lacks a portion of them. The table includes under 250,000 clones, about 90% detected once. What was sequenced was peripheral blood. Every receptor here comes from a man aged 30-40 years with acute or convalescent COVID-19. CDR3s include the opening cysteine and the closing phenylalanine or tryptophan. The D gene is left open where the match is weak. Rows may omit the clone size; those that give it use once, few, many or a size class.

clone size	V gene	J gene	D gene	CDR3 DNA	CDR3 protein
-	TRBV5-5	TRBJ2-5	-	TGTGCCAGCAGCTTATCAAGCGGTCGCCAAGAGACCCAGTACTTC	CASSLSSGRQETQYF
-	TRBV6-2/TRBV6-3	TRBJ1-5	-	TGTGCCAGCAGTCACGACAGCTATAGCAATCAGCCCCAGCATTTT	CASSHDSYSNQPQHF
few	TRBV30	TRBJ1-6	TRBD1	TGTGCCTGGATAGGCTGGGGACAGGGGAATTCACCCCTCCACTTT	CAWIGWGQGNSPLHF
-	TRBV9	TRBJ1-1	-	TGTGCCAGCAGCCGGAGAGGGGGGGCAACAGCGGATCGGTACACTGAAGCTTTCTTT	CASSRRGGATADRYTEAFF
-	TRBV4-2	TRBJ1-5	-	TGTGCCAGCAGCCAAGAGTTCGGTGGGGGGCAGCCCCAGCATTTT	CASSQEFGGGQPQHF
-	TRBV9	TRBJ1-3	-	TGTGCCAGCAGCGTAGATGCTGCGGTCTCTGGAAACACCATATATTTT	CASSVDAAVSGNTIYF
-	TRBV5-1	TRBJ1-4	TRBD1	TGCGCCAGCAGCATTGGGTCTGGGACAGGGCCAAGGGAAAAACTGTTTTTT	CASSIGSGTGPREKLFF
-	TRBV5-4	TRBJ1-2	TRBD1	TGTGCCAGCAGCTTGGGGGACAGGGGGTACACCTTC	CASSLGDRGYTF
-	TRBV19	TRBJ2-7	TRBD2	TGTGCCAGTAGTTCTAGCGGAGGCTACGAGCAGTACTTC	CASSSSGGYEQYF
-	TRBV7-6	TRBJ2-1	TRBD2	TGTGCCAGCAGCCCGCAAGGACTAGCGGGAGGGGATGAGCAGTTCTTC	CASSPQGLAGGDEQFF
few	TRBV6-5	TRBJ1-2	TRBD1	TGTGCCAGCAGTTACACGGGACAGGGGGCTGGCTACACCTTC	CASSYTGQGAGYTF
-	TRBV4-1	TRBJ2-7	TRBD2	TGCGCCAGCAGCCAGCGAGTGAGGACTAGCGGGCTGGCGGGGTACTTC	CASSQRVRTSGLAGYF
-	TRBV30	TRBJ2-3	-	TGTGCCTTTAGGAGGGACACAGATACGCAGTATTTT	CAFRRDTDTQYF